This T cell receptor (beta chain) is drawn from a study of Graves' ophthalmopathy and Graves' hyperthyroidism. On the study more broadly: The authors collected peripheral blood at initial diagnosis, before any treatment.

Amplification from RNA transcripts yielded the TCR beta CDR3 regions. The authors performed first-round RT-PCR with HTBI primers and then a second-round multiplex PCR. TCRdb reprocessed the multiplex PCR reads with MiXCR, giving one entry per CDR3 protein. The table shows hundreds of thousands of distinct CDR3 sequences, with 22% occurring only once. This clonotype was observed at least ten times. CDR1 MNHEY and CDR2 SMNVEV come from the germline V gene (reference sequence). Losses at the gene ends were 5 bases for V and 6 bases for J; bases not matched to a gene: 6. The CDR3 totals 13 residues. This clonotype was obtained from a woman under 30 with stable Graves' hyperthyroidism. Some clones in this sample may be carry-over from other donors' samples. What was sequenced was peripheral blood. The chain combines TRBV27 with TRBJ1-1; 7 nucleotides agree with TRBD1. The CDR3 loop reads CASSLDRVAEAFF. The CDR3 DNA reads as TGTGCCAGCAGTCTAGACAGGGTTGCTGAAGCTTTCTTT.